The present TCR beta chain was sequenced within a study of T cell responses to AZD1222 COVID-19 vaccine (TCRdb year 2021). Notes on the research overall: AZD1222 recipients whose second dose came at about 4 weeks and those whose second dose came at about 12 weeks were combined into one group, since spike-specific TCR depth and breadth did not differ between the two schedules. TCR sequencing covered 230 or so trial participants: 207 given two doses of AZD1222 and 26 given two doses of MenACWY control vaccine. Trial participants were enrolled by age into 18-55, 56-69 and 70-plus year subgroups, with around 140, 26 and 57 TCR-sequenced participants respectively.

The V end loses 4 bases and the J end loses 4 bases, and a stretch of 15 bases separates them. From its cysteine to its phenylalanine, the CDR3 spans 15 amino acids. The sequence is cut down to CDR3 DNA, 45 bases in frame from base 1. For CDR1 and CDR2, the germline V gene lists SGHTA and FQGNSA. The CDR3 regions of human TCRbeta chains were analyzed by immunosequencing. The authors' analysis ran thus. TCRs in the repertoires were compared against a reference library of SARS-CoV-2-specific TCRs that had been generated with the MIRA antigen-specificity platform. Breadth was defined as the fraction of unique TCRs that were SARS-CoV-2-associated. Depth was defined as the fraction of total T cells that were SARS-CoV-2-associated. Using the MIRA data, each spike-specific TCR was assigned both to the spike region to which the TCR was reactive and to a CD4 or CD8 class. Log10-transformed breadth and depth values were compared by one-way ANOVA with Sidak's multiple comparisons tests. As stored in TCRdb, this immuneACCESS dataset retains in-frame rearrangements with V and J assigned. A fraction of the clones does not appear; measured against another copy, unresolved V genes explain less than half of the discrepancy, and the remainder lacks a known reason. V and J calls plus clone size are reproduced from that table; the DNA served to infer D and trimming. The table for this sample lists over 150,000 clones; about nine tenths of them were counted only once. The ten most abundant clones make up 2.6% of the sample.

The time point label of this sample denotes: baseline before first vaccination. Vaccinee samples were obtained from the UK trials COV001 and COV002, which included a single-blind randomized controlled phase 2/3 trial of AZD1222 (ChAdOx1 nCoV-19) in healthy adults. For TCRbeta chain sequencing, PBMC samples from trial participants were taken at day 0 and at day 28 after the second dose. With regard to this clone: What antigen it recognizes has not been identified. No per-base quality is available; no much larger clone lies one base away.

Results and caveats for the whole study, not just this receptor: The vaccine-associated CD4 TCRs covered the entire spike protein, and the dominant responses fell in regions 160-218 and 743-854. Conclusions about previously exposed vaccinees are limited because only six or seven AZD1222 recipients were SARS-CoV-2 seropositive at baseline. After two AZD1222 doses, both the breadth and the depth of spike-specific TCRs were significantly higher than at day 0 and than in MenACWY recipients. Because no day 14 peak-response samples were available, repertoires were characterized only after the peak T cell response. Participants were mostly white British and included more females than males, and it was suggested by the authors that clonal diversity may have been underestimated. The 56-69-year group was small, and its depth increase did not reach significance, likely because of low power. Epitopes outside the regions mutated in the B.1.351 and B.1.1.7 variants were reportedly recognized by nearly half of the unique spike-specific TCRs.

The receptor was derived from an adult in good health. Sequenced material: peripheral blood, taken on day 0 of AZD1222 vaccination. The chain is made from TRBV7-2 and TRBJ2-3; TRBD1 is possibly the D segment (6 matching bases). This receptor carries the CDR3 CASSSRQDSADTQYF. At the DNA level, the sequence is TGTGCCAGCAGCTCCCGACAGGACTCAGCAGATACGCAGTATTTT.